Sequencing of this T cell receptor (beta chain) was carried out in a study of blood T cell repertoires in COVID-19. Study information: Material from acute and convalescent COVID-19 was sourced from the United States, Italy and Spain.

Using immunoSEQ multiplex PCR, the repertoire was profiled, and TCRdb retains in-frame clones only, with some absent. The table shows about 250,000 clones, with just over 85% occurring only once. There are a few counts of this clone. This CDR3 is also generated by other DNA sequences in the sample. V gave up 0 bases and J gave up 2 bases, with 5 bases separating them. Germline assignment: CDR1 SGHRS and CDR2 YFSETQ. The CDR3 is 13 amino acids. The sequenced material came from PBMCs or T cells enriched from blood (not recorded which). The genes are TRBV5-1 and TRBJ1-2; D unresolved. This clonotype was sampled from a man younger than 35 who had recovered from COVID-19. The CDR3 DNA sequence: TGCGCCAGCAGCTTGGCCGGGAACTATGGCTACACCTTC. Translating gives CASSLAGNYGYTF.